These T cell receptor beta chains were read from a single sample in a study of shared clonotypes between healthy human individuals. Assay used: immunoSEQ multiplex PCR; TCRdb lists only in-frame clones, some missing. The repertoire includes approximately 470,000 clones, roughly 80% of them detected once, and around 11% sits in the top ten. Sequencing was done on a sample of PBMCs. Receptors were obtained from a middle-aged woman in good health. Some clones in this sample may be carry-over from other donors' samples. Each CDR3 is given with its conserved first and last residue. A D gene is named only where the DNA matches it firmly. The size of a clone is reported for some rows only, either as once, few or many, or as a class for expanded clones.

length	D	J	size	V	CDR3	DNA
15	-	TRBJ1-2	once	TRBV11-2	CASSLLGDAGYGYTF	TGTGCCAGCAGCCTCTTGGGAGACGCCGGCTATGGCTACACCTTC
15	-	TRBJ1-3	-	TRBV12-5	CASGLVARPGNTIYF	TGTGCTAGTGGTTTGGTCGCAAGGCCTGGAAACACCATATATTTT
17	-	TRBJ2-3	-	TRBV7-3	CASSPRGWAGSTDTQYF	TGTGCCAGCAGCCCGAGGGGGTGGGCAGGATCCACAGATACGCAGTATTTT
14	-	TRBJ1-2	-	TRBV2	CATTPEAPNYGYTF	TGTGCCACCACCCCCGAGGCACCTAACTATGGCTACACCTTC
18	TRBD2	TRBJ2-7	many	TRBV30	CAWSKPGLAGGSSYEQYF	TGTGCCTGGAGTAAGCCGGGACTAGCGGGAGGGTCCTCCTACGAGCAGTACTTC
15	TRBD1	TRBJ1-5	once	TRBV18	CASSRTGGGNQPQHF	TGTGCCAGCTCTCGGACAGGGGGCGGGAATCAGCCCCAGCATTTT
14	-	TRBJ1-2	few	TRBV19	CASSPPVTNYGYTF	TGTGCCAGTAGTCCGCCTGTAACTAACTATGGCTACACCTTC
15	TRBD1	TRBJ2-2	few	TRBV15	CATSRDQNRGRELFF	TGTGCCACCAGCAGAGATCAGAACAGGGGCCGTGAGCTGTTTTTT
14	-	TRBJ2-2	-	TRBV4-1	CASSQALTSGELFF	TGCGCCAGCAGCCAAGCCCTTACATCCGGGGAGCTGTTTTTT
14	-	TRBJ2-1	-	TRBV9	CASSVSGDYNEQFF	TGTGCCAGCAGCGTATCGGGGGATTACAATGAGCAGTTCTTC
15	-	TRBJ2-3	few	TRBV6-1	CASRPPGDPTDTQYF	TGTGCCAGCAGGCCTCCGGGGGACCCTACAGATACGCAGTATTTT
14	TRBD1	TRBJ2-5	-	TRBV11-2	CASSVQGAGETQYF	TGTGCCAGCAGCGTACAGGGGGCTGGAGAGACCCAGTACTTC
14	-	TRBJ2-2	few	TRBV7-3	CASSLTAKTGELFF	TGTGCCAGCAGCTTAACAGCCAAAACCGGGGAGCTGTTTTTT
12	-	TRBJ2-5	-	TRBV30	CAWSPRGETQYF	TGTGCCTGGAGTCCACGGGGGGAGACCCAGTACTTC
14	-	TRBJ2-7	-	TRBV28	CASSHPRQPYEQYF	TGTGCCAGCAGTCACCCCCGGCAGCCCTACGAGCAGTACTTC
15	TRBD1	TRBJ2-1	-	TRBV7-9	CASSPPGQVAPEQFF	TGTGCCAGCAGCCCCCCGGGACAGGTCGCCCCAGAGCAGTTCTTC
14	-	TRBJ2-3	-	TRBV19	CASSIVTGSDTQYF	TGTGCCAGTAGTATTGTAACGGGATCAGATACGCAGTATTTT